This T cell receptor beta chain was recovered during a study of blood T cell repertoires in COVID-19 (dated by TCRdb to 2020 to 2022). For context, the study as a whole: Collaborator samples came from the United States, Italy and Spain and covered acute and convalescent phases of COVID-19. The material from the prospective study consisted of cDNA or gDNA derived from T cells, B-cell-depleted T cells, or PBMCs. The dataset comprised deeply sampled blood TCRbeta repertoires from subjects exposed to, actively infected with, or recovered from COVID-19. A freely available public database, intended as a resource for researchers studying the immune response to SARS-CoV-2, is where the repertoires were released. Samples were obtained from the ongoing ImmuneRACE study (first 160 participants) and from 1,000 to 1,500 subjects provided by 6 global collaborators. A de-identified subject ID, COVID-19 status, age in years and sex were almost always included in the sample metadata. Where available, HLA class I and class II types were obtained from metadata supplied by the sample provider rather than from assay-based typing.

The immunoSEQ Assay, a bias-controlled multiplex PCR, was used to amplify TCRbeta CDR3 regions from genomic DNA. In the authors' own workflow: The number of nucleated cells in each sample was estimated by amplification of reference gene primers within the assay. To quantify the absolute abundance of each unique TCRbeta CDR3 rearrangement, sequence reads were collapsed and filtered. For each sample, productive Simpson clonality was calculated by taking the square root of Simpson's diversity index across productive rearrangements. TCRdb's version of the immuneACCESS table is confined to in-frame rearrangements and falls short of the full clone set. An unresolved V gene accounts for under half of the shortfall where checked; the remainder is of unknown origin. V and J calls and clone size are those listed in that table; D and trimming were worked out from the DNA. The sample profile shows approximately 170,000 clones; roughly 80% of them were found once. The ten biggest clones cover about 14% of the sample.

One collaborating source in Seattle enrolled patients during active infection and followed them longitudinally through the course of disease. Collaborating institutions collected whole blood in K2EDTA tubes following their own protocols. For TCRbeta analysis, collaborator samples were shipped as frozen whole blood, as isolated PBMCs, or as DNA extracted from either sample type. V is cut back by 2 bases and J by 9 bases, with 13 bases in the junction unmatched. The CDR3 runs 17 residues from the cysteine to the phenylalanine. Here the CDR3 DNA is all that survives: 51 bases in frame from base 1. Reading the germline V gene gives CDR1 MGHRA and CDR2 YSYEKL. With regard to this clone: Its antigen is unknown. No quality values exist for individual bases; no much larger clone is one base distant.

Points the paper makes about the study in general: The amount of clinical and demographic metadata varied by source and participant and was provided uncurated.

The receptor comes from a woman between 65 and 79 years old with COVID-19, enrolled during active disease. Input material: peripheral blood. Recombination connected TRBV4-1 to TRBJ2-1; the central 10 bases match TRBD2. The CDR3 is CASSQYLAGEGGGEQFF. The nucleotide sequence is given as TGCGCCAGCAGCCAATACCTAGCGGGGGAAGGGGGCGGTGAGCAGTTCTTC.